This TCR beta chain came from a study of OX40 agonist ivuxolimab in advanced cancers. Study context: Patients assigned to dose escalation were diagnosed with hepatocellular carcinoma, melanoma, renal cell or head and neck cancer. General observations from the study: Dosing at 0.1 to 3.0 mg/kg was accompanied by clonal expansion of CD4+ and CD8+ blood T cells by week 6.

On this clone itself: Antigen: not known.

CDR3 length: 15 amino acids. V lost 3 bases and J lost 0, with 11 bases in between. Germline CDR1 and CDR2: MNHNS and SASEGT. Assay: immunoSEQ multiplex PCR; the TCRdb copy retains only in-frame clones and omits some. The data show approximately 60,000 clones, nearly 85% seen once. The genes are TRBV6-1 and TRBJ1-2, with D uncertain. The sequencing used CD4+ or CD8+ T cells sorted from blood, collected in a trial of the OX40 agonist ivuxolimab. This receptor was identified in an adult with an advanced solid tumor such as melanoma, head and neck, liver or kidney cancer. CDR3 DNA sequence: TGTGCCAGCAGTGAGTCTTTGTTAGCTAACTATGGCTACACCTTC. Its protein product is CASSESLLANYGYTF.